One and the same sample provided the 10 T cell receptor beta chains below, sequenced in a study of beta chain features in type 1 diabetes. Their specific antigens are unknown. Reverse transcribing all isolated RNA meant expressed TCRB transcripts were sequenced. TCRdb's copy holds only in-frame clones and misses some; the assay was immunoSEQ multiplex PCR. The sample includes about 650,000 clones, roughly 12% seen only once; the top ten take about 0.11%. Regarding the study as a whole: Moderately but significantly shorter TCRB CDR3s were found in Type 1 diabetes patients in all four CD4+ subsets.

Sequencing was done on a sample of naive CD4+ T cells from blood. Source of these receptors: a man aged 25-40 years with type 1 diabetes.

This clone came up many times. The rearrangement uses TRBV19 and TRBJ1-2; 7 bases are shared with TRBD1. Germline V gene data show CDR1 as LNHDA and CDR2 as SQIVND (reference sequence). The CDR3 has 12 residues. The junction had 7 bases not matched to a gene; V was cut back by 7 bases and J by 8 bases. For the CDR3, the DNA is TGTGCCAGTACCACGACAGGGAGGGGCTACACCTTC. It specifies CASTTTGRGYTF.

The gene calls are TRBV7-2 and TRBJ2-2; D is unresolved. This CDR3 spans 11 amino acids. Germline assignment: CDR1 SGHTA and CDR2 FQGNSA. V was clipped by 4 bases and J by 6 bases, with 3 bases between them. This chain's CDR3 is CASSSSGELFF. The CDR3 DNA sequence: TGTGCCAGCAGCTCTTCCGGGGAGCTGTTTTTT.

The chain links TRBV30 to TRBJ1-5; 7 positions agree with TRBD1. The length of the CDR3 is 16 residues. The junction had 14 bases not matched to a gene; V was cut back by 7 bases and J by 2 bases. The germline V gene has CDR1 GTSNPN and CDR2 SVGIG (reference sequence). The CDR3 nucleotides are TGTGCCTCGGACACAGGGGACAGTGGACGCAATCAGCCCCAGCATTTT. Translated: CASDTGDSGRNQPQHF.

This clone was detected a few times. The chain has TRBV4-3 and TRBJ2-2; maybe TRBD1 (5 bases). This CDR3 comprises 17 residues. Between the trimmed V and J ends, which lost 0 bases and 2 bases, there was a span of 13 bases. Germline CDR1 is LGHNA and CDR2 is YSLEER. The CDR3 spells CASSQDFDSSNTGELFF. The CDR3 DNA sequence: TGCGCCAGCAGCCAAGATTTCGACAGCTCCAACACCGGGGAGCTGTTTTTT.

This chain uses TRBV18 with TRBJ2-5, with a weak D call TRBD2 (5 bases). The CDR3 is 17 amino acids. V was pared by 3 bases and J by 6 bases, with 23 bases between. CDR1 is KGHSH, CDR2 LQKENI, per germline. The CDR3 reads CASSPPGLASDVKTQYF. The CDR3 coding sequence is TGTGCCAGCTCACCCCCCGGGCTAGCTTCAGATGTGAAGACCCAGTACTTC.

This clone was recorded a few times. The chain combines TRBV5-6 with TRBJ2-7, with D hard to call. Looked up from germline, CDR1 is SGHDT and CDR2 is YYEEEE. This CDR3 spans 14 amino acids. The V end was cut by 2 bases, the J end by 0 bases, with 9 bases between. CDR3 in DNA: TGTGCCAGCAGCTTCTCGGGCGCCTCCTACGAGCAGTACTTC. It translates to CASSFSGASYEQYF. Full variable domain (outside the CDR3, taken from reference TRBV5-6 and TRBJ2-7): DAGVTQSPTHLIKTRGQQVTLRCSPKSGHDTVSWYQQALGQGPQFIFQYYEEEERQRGNFPDRFSGHQFPNYSSELNVNALLLGDSALYLCASSFSGASYEQYFGPGTRLTVT.

This clone has more than one count but fewer than ten. The sample has other DNA sequences that encode this CDR3 too. V gene TRBV2 combines with J gene TRBJ1-2; D possibly corresponds to TRBD1 (5 bases). This CDR3 region has 14 residues. V lost 3 bases and J lost 0, with 8 bases in between. Germline V gives CDR1 SNHLY, CDR2 FYNNEI. This CDR3 is CASSEQGANYGYTF. As DNA, the CDR3 is TGTGCCAGCAGTGAGCAAGGGGCTAACTATGGCTACACCTTC.

This clone was picked up a small number of times. The chain joins TRBV30 to TRBJ2-3; 7 nucleotides match TRBD2. The V gene's germline CDR1 is GTSNPN and CDR2 SVGIG (reference sequence). J lost 2 bases, V lost 5 bases, and 7 bases had no gene match. This CDR3 is built from 14 residues. This chain's CDR3 is CAWASGSVTDTQYF. CDR3 sequence (DNA): TGTGCCTGGGCTAGCGGAAGTGTCACAGATACGCAGTATTTT.

The gene calls are TRBV25-1 and TRBJ1-6; D remains unclear. CDR1 and CDR2 (germline): MGHDK, SYGVNS. The CDR3 consists of 14 residues. V was cut by 0 bases and J by 7 bases, with 7 bases left in between. DNA of the CDR3: TGTGCCAGCAGTGAATATCTTGGGAATTCACCCCTCCACTTT. It is translated as CASSEYLGNSPLHF.

In this sample, this clone turned up a few times. The V gene is TRBV9, the J gene TRBJ1-6, with D perhaps TRBD1 (5 bases). This CDR3 spans 15 amino acids. Trimming stripped 7 bases from V and 0 bases from J, with 11 bases between. Looked up from germline, CDR1 is SGDLS and CDR2 is YYNGEE. DNA for the CDR3: TGTGCCAGCCATCCGGGGGACTCCTATAATTCACCCCTCCACTTT. This encodes CASHPGDSYNSPLHF.